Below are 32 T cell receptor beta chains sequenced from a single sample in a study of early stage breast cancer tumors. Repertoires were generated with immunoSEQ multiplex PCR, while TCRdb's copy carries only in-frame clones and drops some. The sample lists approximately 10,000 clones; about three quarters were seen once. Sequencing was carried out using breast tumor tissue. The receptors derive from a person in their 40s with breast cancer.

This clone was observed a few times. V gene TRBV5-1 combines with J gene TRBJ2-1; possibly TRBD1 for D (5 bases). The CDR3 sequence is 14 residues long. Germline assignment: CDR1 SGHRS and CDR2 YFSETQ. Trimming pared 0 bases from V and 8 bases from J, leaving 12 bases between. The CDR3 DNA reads TGCGCCAGCAGCTTGGTGCAGGGTCAAGATGAGCAGTTCTTC. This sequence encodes CASSLVQGQDEQFF.

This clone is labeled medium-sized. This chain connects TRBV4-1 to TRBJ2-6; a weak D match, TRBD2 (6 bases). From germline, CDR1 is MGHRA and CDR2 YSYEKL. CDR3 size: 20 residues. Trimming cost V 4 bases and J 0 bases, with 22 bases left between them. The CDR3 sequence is CASSLSQGGLARSGANVLTF. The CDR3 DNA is TGCGCCAGCAGCCTTTCCCAGGGAGGACTGGCCCGCTCTGGGGCCAACGTCCTGACTTTC.

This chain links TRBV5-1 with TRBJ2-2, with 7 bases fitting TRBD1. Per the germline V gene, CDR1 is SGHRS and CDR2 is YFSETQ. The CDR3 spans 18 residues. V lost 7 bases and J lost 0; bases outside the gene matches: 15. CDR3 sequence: CASALFQTGTANTGELFF. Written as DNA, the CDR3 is TGCGCCAGCGCGCTTTTCCAGACCGGGACAGCGAACACCGGGGAGCTGTTTTTT.

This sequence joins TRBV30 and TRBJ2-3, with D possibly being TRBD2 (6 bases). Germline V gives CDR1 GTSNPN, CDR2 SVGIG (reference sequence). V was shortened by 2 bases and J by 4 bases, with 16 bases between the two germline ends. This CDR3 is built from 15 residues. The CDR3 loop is CAWSRVADLSDTQYF. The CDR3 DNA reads TGTGCCTGGAGTAGAGTAGCGGATCTTTCAGATACGCAGTATTTT.

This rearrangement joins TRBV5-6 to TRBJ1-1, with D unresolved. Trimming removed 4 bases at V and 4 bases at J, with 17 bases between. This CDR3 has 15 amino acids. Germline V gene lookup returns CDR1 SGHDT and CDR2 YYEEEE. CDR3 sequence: CASSGVEVGSTEAFF. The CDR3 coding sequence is TGTGCCAGCAGCGGGGTTGAGGTGGGGAGCACTGAAGCTTTCTTT.

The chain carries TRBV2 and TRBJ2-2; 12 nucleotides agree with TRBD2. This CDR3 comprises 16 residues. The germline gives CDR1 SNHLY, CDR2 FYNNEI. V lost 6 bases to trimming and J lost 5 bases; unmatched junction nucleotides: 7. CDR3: CASSASSGRGTGELFF. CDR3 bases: TGTGCCAGCAGCGCCTCTAGCGGGAGGGGTACCGGGGAGCTGTTTTTT. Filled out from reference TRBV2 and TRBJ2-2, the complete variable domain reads EPEVTQTPSHQVTQMGQEVILRCVPISNHLYFYWYRQILGQKVEFLVSFYNNEISEKSEIFDDQFSVERPDGSNFTLKIRSTKLEDSAMYFCASSASSGRGTGELFFGEGSRLTVL.

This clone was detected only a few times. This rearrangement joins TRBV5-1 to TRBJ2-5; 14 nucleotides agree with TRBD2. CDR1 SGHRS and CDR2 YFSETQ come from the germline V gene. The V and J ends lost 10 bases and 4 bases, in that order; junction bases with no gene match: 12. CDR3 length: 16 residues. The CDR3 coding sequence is TGCGCCGATGGGGGACTAGCGGGAGTTAGAGTAGAGACCCAGTACTTC. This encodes CADGGLAGVRVETQYF.

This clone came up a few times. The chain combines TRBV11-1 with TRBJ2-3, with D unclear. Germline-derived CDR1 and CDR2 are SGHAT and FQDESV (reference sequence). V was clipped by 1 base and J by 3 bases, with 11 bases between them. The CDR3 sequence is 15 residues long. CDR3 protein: CASSLGPTKTDTQYF. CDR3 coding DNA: TGTGCCAGCAGCTTAGGGCCCACTAAAACAGATACGCAGTATTTT.

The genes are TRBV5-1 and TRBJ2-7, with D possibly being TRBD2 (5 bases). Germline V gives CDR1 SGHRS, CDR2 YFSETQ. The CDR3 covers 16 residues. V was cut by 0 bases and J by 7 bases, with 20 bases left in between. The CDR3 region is CASSLGAGDTDTEQYF. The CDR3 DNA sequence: TGCGCCAGCAGCTTGGGAGCCGGGGATACTGATACAGAGCAGTACTTC.

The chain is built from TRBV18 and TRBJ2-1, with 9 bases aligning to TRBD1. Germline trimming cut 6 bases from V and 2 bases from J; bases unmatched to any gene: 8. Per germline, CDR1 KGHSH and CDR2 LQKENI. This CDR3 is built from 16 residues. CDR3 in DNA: TGTGCCAGCTCTCCTTCCCGGACAGGGGCCTACAATGAGCAGTTCTTC. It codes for CASSPSRTGAYNEQFF.

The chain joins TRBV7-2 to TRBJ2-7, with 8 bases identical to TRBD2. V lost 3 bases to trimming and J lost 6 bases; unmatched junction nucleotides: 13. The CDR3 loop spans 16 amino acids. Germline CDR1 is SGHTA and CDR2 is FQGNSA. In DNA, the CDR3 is TGTGCCAGCAGCTTTGCGGGACTAGAAGGGACTTCCGAGCAGTACTTC. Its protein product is CASSFAGLEGTSEQYF.

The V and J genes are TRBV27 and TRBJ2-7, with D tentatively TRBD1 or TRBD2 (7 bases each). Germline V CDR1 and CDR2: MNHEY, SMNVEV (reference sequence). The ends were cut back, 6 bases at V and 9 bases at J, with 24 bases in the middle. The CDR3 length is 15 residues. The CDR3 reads CASRRGGGGLEGQYF. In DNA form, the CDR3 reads TGTGCCAGCAGGAGAGGGGGCGGGGGCCTCGAAGGGCAGTACTTC.

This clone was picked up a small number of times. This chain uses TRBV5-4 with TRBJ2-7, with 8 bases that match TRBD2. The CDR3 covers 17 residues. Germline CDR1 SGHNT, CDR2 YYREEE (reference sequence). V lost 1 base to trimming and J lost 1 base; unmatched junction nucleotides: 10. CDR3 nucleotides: TGTGCCAGCAGCTTGACCTTGGTAGCGGGACTATCCTACGAGCAGTACTTC. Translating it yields CASSLTLVAGLSYEQYF.

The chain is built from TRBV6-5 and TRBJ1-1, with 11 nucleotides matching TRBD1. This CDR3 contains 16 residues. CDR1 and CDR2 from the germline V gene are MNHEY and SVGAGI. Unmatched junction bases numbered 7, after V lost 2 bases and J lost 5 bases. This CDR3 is CASSYVGQGVGTEAFF. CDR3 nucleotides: TGTGCCAGCAGTTACGTGGGACAGGGGGTTGGGACTGAAGCTTTCTTT.

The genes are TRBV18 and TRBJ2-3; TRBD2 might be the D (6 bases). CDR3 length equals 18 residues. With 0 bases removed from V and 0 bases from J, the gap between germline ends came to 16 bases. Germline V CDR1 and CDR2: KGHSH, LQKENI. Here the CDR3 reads CASSPPLGGTSSTDTQYF. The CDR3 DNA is TGTGCCAGCTCACCACCGTTGGGCGGGACTTCTAGCACAGATACGCAGTATTTT.

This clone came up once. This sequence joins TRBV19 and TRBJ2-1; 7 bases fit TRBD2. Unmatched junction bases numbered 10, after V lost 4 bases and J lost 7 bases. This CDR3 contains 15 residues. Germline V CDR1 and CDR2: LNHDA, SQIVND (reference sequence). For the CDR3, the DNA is TGTGCCAGTAGTAAGAGTGGCGGGAGTGGTAATGAGCAGTTCTTC. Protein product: CASSKSGGSGNEQFF.

The CDR3 sequence: CASSPTGETYNEQFF. The CDR3 DNA is TGCGCCAGCAGCCCGACAGGGGAGACCTACAATGAGCAGTTCTTC. This chain uses TRBV5-1 with TRBJ2-1; 8 nucleotides agree with TRBD1. The germline CDR1 and CDR2 sequences are SGHRS and YFSETQ. The CDR3 is 15 amino acids. With 4 bases clipped from V and 2 bases from J, the junction kept 5 bases outside the gene matches.

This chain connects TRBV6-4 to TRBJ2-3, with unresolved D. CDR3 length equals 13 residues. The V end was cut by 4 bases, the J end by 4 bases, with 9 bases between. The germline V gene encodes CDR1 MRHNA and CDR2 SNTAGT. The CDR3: CASSAEMADTQYF. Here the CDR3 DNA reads TGTGCCAGCAGTGCTGAGATGGCAGATACGCAGTATTTT.

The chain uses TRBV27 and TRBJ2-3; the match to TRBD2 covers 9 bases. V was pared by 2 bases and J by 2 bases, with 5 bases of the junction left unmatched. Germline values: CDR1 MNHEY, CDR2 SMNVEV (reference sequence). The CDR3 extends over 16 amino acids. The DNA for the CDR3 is TGTGCCAGCAGTTTAGAAGCGGGAGGCTACACAGATACGCAGTATTTT. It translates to CASSLEAGGYTDTQYF.

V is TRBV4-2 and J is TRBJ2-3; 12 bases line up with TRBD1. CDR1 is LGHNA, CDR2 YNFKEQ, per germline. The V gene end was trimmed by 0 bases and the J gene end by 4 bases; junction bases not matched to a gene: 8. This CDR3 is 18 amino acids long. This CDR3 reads CASSQEQTGTGGSDTQYF. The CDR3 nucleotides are TGTGCCAGCAGCCAAGAACAAACCGGGACAGGGGGCTCAGATACGCAGTATTTT.

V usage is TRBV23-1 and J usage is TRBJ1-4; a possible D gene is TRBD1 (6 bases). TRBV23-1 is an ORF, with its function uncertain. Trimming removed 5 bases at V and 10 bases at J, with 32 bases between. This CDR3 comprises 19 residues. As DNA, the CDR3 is TGCGCCAGCAGTTCGGCGGACAGCTCATCCTCTCTTAATGCAGGAAAACTGTTTTTT. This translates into CASSSADSSSSLNAGKLFF.

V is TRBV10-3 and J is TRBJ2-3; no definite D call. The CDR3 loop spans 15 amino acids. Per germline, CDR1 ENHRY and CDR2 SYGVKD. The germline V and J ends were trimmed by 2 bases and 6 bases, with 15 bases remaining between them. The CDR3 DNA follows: TGTGCCATCAGTGAGACTCTGGGGTCGGCGGATACGCAGTATTTT. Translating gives CAISETLGSADTQYF.

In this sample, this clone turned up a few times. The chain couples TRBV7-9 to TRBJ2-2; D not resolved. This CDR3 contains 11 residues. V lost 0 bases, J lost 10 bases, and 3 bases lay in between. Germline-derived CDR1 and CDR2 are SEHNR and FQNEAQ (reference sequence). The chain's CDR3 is CASSLAEELFF. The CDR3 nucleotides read TGTGCCAGCAGCTTAGCCGAGGAGCTGTTTTTT.

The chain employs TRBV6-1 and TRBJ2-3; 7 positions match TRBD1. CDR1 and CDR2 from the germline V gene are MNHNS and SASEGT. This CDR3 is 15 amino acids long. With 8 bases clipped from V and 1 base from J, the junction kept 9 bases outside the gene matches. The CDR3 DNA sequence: TGTGCCAGCGGGACAGCCCAAATCGGCACAGATACGCAGTATTTT. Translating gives CASGTAQIGTDTQYF.

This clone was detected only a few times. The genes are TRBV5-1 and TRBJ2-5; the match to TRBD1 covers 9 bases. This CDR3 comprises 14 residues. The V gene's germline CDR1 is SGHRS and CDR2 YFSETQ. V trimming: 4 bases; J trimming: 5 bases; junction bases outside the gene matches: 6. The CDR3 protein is CASSEGQGSETQYF. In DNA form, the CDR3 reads TGCGCCAGCAGCGAGGGACAGGGTTCCGAGACCCAGTACTTC.

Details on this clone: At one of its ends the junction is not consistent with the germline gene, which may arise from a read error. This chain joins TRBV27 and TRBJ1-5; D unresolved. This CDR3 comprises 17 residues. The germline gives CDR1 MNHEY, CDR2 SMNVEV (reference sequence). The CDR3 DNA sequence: TGTGCCAGCACCCCCCAAAGGCCGACTCCTAGCAATCAGCTCCAGCATTTT. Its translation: CASTPQRPTPSNQLQHF.

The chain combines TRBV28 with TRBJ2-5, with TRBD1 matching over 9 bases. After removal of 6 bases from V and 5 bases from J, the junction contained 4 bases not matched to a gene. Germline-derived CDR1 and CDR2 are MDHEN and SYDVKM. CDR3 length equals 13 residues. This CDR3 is CASRTGGGETQYF. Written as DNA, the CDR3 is TGTGCCAGCAGAACAGGGGGCGGGGAGACCCAGTACTTC.

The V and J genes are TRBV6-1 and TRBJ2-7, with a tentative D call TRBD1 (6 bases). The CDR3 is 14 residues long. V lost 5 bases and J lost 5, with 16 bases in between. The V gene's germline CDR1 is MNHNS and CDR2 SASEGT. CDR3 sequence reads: CASSLLMTGNEQYF. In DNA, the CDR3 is TGTGCCAGCAGTCTACTTATGACAGGAAACGAGCAGTACTTC.

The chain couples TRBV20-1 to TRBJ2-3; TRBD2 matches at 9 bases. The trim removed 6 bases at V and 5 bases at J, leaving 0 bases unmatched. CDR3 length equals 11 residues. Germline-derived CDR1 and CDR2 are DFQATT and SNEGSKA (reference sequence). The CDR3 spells CSALAGDTQYF. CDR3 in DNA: TGCAGTGCACTAGCGGGAGATACGCAGTATTTT.

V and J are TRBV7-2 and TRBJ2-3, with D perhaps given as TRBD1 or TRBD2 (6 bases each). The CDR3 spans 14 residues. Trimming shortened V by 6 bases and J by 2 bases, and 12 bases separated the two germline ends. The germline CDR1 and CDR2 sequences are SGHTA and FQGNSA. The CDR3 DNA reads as TGTGCCAGCAGAGAAGGGGGGCACACAGATACGCAGTATTTT. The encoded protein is CASREGGHTDTQYF.

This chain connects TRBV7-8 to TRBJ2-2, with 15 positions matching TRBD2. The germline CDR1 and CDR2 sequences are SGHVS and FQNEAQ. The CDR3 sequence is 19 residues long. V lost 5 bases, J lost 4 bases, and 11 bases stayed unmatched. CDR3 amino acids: CASSTRTSGRATVTGELFF. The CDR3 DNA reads TGTGCCAGCAGCACCCGGACTAGCGGGAGGGCCACGGTCACCGGGGAGCTGTTTTTT.

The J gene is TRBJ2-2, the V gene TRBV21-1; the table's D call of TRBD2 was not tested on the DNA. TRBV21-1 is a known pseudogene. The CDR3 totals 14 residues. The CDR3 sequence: CARGAGGSTGELFF. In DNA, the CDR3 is TGTGCCAGAGGGGCGGGAGGAAGCACCGGGGAGCTGTTTTTT.